The clone carrying this T cell receptor beta chain was observed a few times. The antigen remains undetermined. V was trimmed by 2 bases and J by 4 bases, leaving 9 bases between them. Germline V gene data show CDR1 as SGHRS and CDR2 as YFSETQ. CDR3 size: 14 residues. The sample comes from a study of CD8+ T cells in alopecia areata. Study-wide results and limits: Alopecia totalis/universalis scalp especially showed more expanded CD8+ clones than normal scalp. With patients, TCR sharing proved less clear than in mice, a difference possibly related to HLA. Besides other cells, scalp samples also yield sequences of resident alphabeta T cells from normal skin.

Extracted RNA was reverse transcribed into cDNA, the sequencing template. Sequenced by immunoSEQ multiplex PCR; TCRdb stores in-frame clones only, minus some. The table has 100,000 to 150,000 clones, about 46% seen once. Researchers took lesional scalp punch biopsies and peripheral blood from people who were alopecia areata patients. This receptor was taken from a human donor with alopecia areata. The V call is TRBV5-1, the J call TRBJ2-2; possibly TRBD1 for D (6 bases). Source material: NKG2D-low CD8+ T cells sorted from blood. The CDR3 DNA is TGCGCCAGCAGCTTTGAGGACAGCACCGGGGAGCTGTTTTTT. Its protein is CASSFEDSTGELFF.